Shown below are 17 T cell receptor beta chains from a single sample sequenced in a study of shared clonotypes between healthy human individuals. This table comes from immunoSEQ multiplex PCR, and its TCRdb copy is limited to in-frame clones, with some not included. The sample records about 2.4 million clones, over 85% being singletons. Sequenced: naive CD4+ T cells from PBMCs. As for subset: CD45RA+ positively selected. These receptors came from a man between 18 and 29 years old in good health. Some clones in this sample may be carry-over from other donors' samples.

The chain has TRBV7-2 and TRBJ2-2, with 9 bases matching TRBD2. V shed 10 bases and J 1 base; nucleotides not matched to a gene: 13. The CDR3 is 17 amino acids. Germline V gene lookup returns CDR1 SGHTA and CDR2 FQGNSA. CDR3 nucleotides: TGTGCCACACAGAGAAAGATAGCGGGAGTGAACACCGGGGAGCTGTTTTTT. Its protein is CATQRKIAGVNTGELFF.

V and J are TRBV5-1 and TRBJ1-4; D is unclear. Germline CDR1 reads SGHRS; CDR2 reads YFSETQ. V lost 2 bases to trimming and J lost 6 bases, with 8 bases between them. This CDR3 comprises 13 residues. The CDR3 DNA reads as TGCGCCAGCAGCTTCCGGTGGGATGAAAAACTGTTTTTT. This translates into CASSFRWDEKLFF. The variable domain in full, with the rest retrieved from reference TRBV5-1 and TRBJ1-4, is KAGVTQTPRYLIKTRGQQVTLSCSPISGHRSVSWYQQTPGQGLQFLFEYFSETQRNKGNFPGRFSGRQFSNSRSEMNVSTLELGDSALYLCASSFRWDEKLFFGSGTQLSVL.

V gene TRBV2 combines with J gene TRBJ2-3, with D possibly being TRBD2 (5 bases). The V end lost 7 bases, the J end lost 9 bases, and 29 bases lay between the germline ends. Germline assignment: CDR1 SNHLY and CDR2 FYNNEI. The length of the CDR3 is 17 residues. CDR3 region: CASIVIPARAPGRTQYF. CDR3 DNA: TGTGCCAGCATTGTCATCCCTGCGCGGGCACCAGGCCGAACGCAGTATTTT.

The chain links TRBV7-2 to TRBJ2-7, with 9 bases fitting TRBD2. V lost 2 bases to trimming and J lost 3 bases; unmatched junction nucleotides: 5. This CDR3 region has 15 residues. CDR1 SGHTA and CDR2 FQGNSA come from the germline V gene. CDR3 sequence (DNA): TGTGCCAGCAGCTTATTAGGTAGCGGGAGCTACGAGCAGTACTTC. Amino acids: CASSLLGSGSYEQYF.

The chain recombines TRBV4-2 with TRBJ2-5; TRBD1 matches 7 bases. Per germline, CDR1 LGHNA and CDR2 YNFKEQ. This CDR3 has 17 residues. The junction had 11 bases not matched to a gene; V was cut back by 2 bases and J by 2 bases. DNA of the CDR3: TGTGCCAGCAGCCAAAAACTAACCGGGACAGTTCAAGAGACCCAGTACTTC. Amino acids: CASSQKLTGTVQETQYF.

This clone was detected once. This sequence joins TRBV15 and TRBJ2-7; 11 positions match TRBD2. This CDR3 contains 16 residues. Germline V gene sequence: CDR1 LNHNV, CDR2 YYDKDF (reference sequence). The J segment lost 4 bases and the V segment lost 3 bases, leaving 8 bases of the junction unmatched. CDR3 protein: CATSRELAGAGYEQYF. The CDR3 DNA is TGTGCCACCAGCAGGGAACTAGCGGGAGCCGGGTACGAGCAGTACTTC. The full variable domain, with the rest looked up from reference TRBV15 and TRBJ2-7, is DAMVIQNPRYQVTQFGKPVTLSCSQTLNHNVMYWYQQKSSQAPKLLFHYYDKDFNNEADTPDNFQSRRPNTSFCFLDIRSPGLGDTAMYLCATSRELAGAGYEQYFGPGTRLTVT.

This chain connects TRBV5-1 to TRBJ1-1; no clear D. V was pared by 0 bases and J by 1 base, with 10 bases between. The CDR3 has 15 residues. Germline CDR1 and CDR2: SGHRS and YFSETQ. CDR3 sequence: CASSLDVPPNTEAFF. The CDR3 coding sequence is TGCGCCAGCAGCTTGGACGTGCCCCCGAACACTGAAGCTTTCTTT.

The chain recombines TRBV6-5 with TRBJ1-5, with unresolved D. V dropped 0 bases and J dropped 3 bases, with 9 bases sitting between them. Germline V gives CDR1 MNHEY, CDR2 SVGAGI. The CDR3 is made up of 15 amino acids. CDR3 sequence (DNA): TGTGCCAGCAGTTACTCAGGCAGCATCAATCAGCCCCAGCATTTT. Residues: CASSYSGSINQPQHF.

The CDR3 spells CASSPRQGTTEAFF. The CDR3 DNA reads TGTGCCAGTAGTCCCCGACAGGGAACCACTGAAGCTTTCTTT. The rearrangement uses TRBV19 and TRBJ1-1; 7 nucleotides match TRBD1. V was clipped by 5 bases and J by 4 bases; unmatched bases: 7. CDR1 LNHDA and CDR2 SQIVND come from the germline V gene (reference sequence). This CDR3 spans 14 amino acids.

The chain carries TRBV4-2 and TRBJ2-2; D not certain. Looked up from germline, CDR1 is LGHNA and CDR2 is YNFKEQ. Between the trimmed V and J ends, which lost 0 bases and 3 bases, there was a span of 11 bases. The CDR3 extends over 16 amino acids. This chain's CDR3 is CASSQDWVADTGELFF. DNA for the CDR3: TGTGCCAGCAGCCAAGATTGGGTGGCGGACACCGGGGAGCTGTTTTTT.

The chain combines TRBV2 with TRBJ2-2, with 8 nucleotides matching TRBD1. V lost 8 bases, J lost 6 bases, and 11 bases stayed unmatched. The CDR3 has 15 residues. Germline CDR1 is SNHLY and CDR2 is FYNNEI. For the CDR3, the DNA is TGTGCCAGCCGCCCCGCGACAGGGGAGGCCGGGGAGCTGTTTTTT. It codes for CASRPATGEAGELFF.

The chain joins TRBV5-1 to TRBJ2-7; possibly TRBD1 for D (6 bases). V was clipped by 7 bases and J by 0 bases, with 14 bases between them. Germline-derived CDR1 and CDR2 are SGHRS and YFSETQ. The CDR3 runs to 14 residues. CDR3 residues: CASAPRTDSYEQYF. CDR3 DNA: TGCGCCAGCGCCCCTCGGACAGACTCCTACGAGCAGTACTTC. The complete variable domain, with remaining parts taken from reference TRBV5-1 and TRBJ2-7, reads KAGVTQTPRYLIKTRGQQVTLSCSPISGHRSVSWYQQTPGQGLQFLFEYFSETQRNKGNFPGRFSGRQFSNSRSEMNVSTLELGDSALYLCASAPRTDSYEQYFGPGTRLTVT.

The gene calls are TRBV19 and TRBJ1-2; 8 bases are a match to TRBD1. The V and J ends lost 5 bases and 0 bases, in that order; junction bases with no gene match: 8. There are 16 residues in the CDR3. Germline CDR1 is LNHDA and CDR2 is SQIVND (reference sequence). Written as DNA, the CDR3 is TGTGCCAGTAGTTCCACGGGACAGGCGCCTAACTATGGCTACACCTTC. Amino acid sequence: CASSSTGQAPNYGYTF.

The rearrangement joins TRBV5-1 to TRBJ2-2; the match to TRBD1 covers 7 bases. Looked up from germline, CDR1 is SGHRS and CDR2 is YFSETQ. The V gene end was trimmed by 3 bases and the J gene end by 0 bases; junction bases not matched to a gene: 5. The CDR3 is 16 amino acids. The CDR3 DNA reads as TGCGCCAGCAGCTCCCAGACAGGGACGAACACCGGGGAGCTGTTTTTT. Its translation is CASSSQTGTNTGELFF.

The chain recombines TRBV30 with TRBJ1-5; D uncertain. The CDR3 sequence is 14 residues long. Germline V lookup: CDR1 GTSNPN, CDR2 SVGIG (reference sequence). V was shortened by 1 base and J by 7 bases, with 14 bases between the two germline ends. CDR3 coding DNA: TGTGCCTGGAGTGAACATGGGGTGGGACAGCCCCAGCATTTT. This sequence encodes CAWSEHGVGQPQHF.

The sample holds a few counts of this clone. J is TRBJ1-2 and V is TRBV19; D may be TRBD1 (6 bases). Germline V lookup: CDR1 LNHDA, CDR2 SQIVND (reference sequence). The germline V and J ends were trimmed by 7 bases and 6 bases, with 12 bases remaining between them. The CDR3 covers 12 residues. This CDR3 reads CASMNRVDGYTF. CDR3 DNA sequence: TGTGCCAGTATGAACAGGGTCGATGGCTACACCTTC.

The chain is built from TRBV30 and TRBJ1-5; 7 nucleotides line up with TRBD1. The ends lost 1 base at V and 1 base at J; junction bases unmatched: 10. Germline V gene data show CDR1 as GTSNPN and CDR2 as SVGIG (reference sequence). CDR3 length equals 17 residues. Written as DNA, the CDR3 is TGTGCCTGGAGTGGGGTCAGGGGGAGAAAAAGCAATCAGCCCCAGCATTTT. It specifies CAWSGVRGRKSNQPQHF.